This T cell receptor (beta chain) was found in a study of blood T cells in healthy people across ages. Alongside a J-beta primer mix, a sample-barcoded 5' primer served in a second PCR lasting about 7 to 11 cycles. Paired-end reads containing CDR3 totaled no fewer than 2.5 million for each sample. TCRdb reprocessed the 5' RACE reads with MiXCR, giving one entry per CDR3 protein. This repertoire shows approximately 800,000 distinct CDR3 sequences, 45% to 70% found once; its top ten account for roughly 24%. This clonotype was observed a handful of times. Its antigen remains unknown. Whole-study findings and limits: PBMCs that were unsorted prevented a conclusive naive versus antigen-experienced comparison.

The CDR3 is 16 residues long. J lost 0 bases, V lost 8 bases, and 13 bases had no gene match. The study isolated at least 6.5 million PBMCs from each sample. The origin of this receptor is a middle-aged man in good health. The sequencing sample was made of blood. The chain joins TRBV12-3 or TRBV12-4 to TRBJ2-7, with 7 bases fitting TRBD1. This chain's CDR3 is CASSSPSDRPSYEQYF. The CDR3 DNA follows: TGTGCCAGCTCCTCACCGTCGGACAGGCCCTCCTACGAGCAGTACTTC.